This entry lists 9 T cell receptor beta chains sequenced from one sample in a study of T-cell memory formation after mild COVID-19. TCRdb fed the 5' RACE reads into MiXCR, producing one record per CDR3 protein. Among roughly 100,000 distinct CDR3 sequences listed, about a sixth were seen once. Sequencing was performed on PBMCs or a T cell subset sorted from them (not recorded which). The receptors shown here come from an adult woman who had mild COVID-19 (a few samples of this study predate the infection). Cell type and time point are not known.

The rearrangement joins TRBV7-6 to TRBJ1-1; D is uncertain. The germline CDR1 and CDR2 sequences are SGHVS and FNYEAQ. Trimming took off 2 bases at V and 2 bases at J, with 24 bases between the two ends. CDR3 length: 19 residues. The CDR3 spells CASSLNIGLQAPINTEAFF. CDR3 in DNA: TGTGCCAGCAGCTTAAACATCGGCTTGCAAGCCCCGATCAACACTGAAGCTTTCTTT.

The chain links TRBV7-6 to TRBJ2-3, with D hard to call. The CDR3 has 16 amino acids. CDR1 and CDR2 (germline): SGHVS, FNYEAQ. V lost 1 base and J 2 bases, leaving 13 bases between the germline ends. CDR3 amino acids: CASSLELGLVTDTQYF. The CDR3 region has the DNA TGTGCCAGCAGCTTAGAACTGGGCCTAGTCACAGATACGCAGTATTTT. The full variable domain, in which reference TRBV7-6 and TRBJ2-3 provide the parts outside the CDR3, is GAGVSQSPRYKVTKRGQDVALRCDPISGHVSLYWYRQALGQGPEFLTYFNYEAQQDKSGLPNDRFSAERPEGSISTLTIQRTEQRDSAMYRCASSLELGLVTDTQYFGPGTRLTVL.

This clonotype appeared many times. The gene calls are TRBV18 and TRBJ2-7; TRBD1 matches 9 bases. Unmatched junction bases numbered 5, after V lost 5 bases and J lost 3 bases. This CDR3 region has 14 residues. Per germline, CDR1 KGHSH and CDR2 LQKENI. The CDR3 DNA is TGTGCCAGCTCATCCCGGGACAGGGTCTACGAGCAGTACTTC. Protein product: CASSSRDRVYEQYF.

This clonotype has a handful of counts. V gene TRBV5-1 combines with J gene TRBJ2-3, with TRBD1 matching over 9 bases. The CDR3 runs to 17 residues. Trimming at V came to 4 bases and at J to 3 bases, leaving 12 bases not matched to a gene. CDR1 and CDR2 from the germline V gene are SGHRS and YFSETQ. The CDR3 bases are TGCGCCAGCAGCCACCTTCCTGGACAGGGGAATACAGATACGCAGTATTTT. This encodes CASSHLPGQGNTDTQYF. The whole variable domain, remainder taken from reference TRBV5-1 and TRBJ2-3, is KAGVTQTPRYLIKTRGQQVTLSCSPISGHRSVSWYQQTPGQGLQFLFEYFSETQRNKGNFPGRFSGRQFSNSRSEMNVSTLELGDSALYLCASSHLPGQGNTDTQYFGPGTRLTVL.

This clonotype was found a few times. J is TRBJ2-7 and V is TRBV25-1; D gene unclear. CDR1 is MGHDK, CDR2 SYGVNS, per germline. V was clipped by 1 base and J by 3 bases, with 13 bases between them. The CDR3 sequence is 15 residues long. The chain's CDR3 is CASSESLDGLYEQYF. The CDR3 coding sequence is TGTGCCAGCAGTGAATCCTTGGACGGGCTCTACGAGCAGTACTTC.

The CDR3 DNA reads as TGTGCCAGCAGCTTAGCGACGGGGCTTATCGGGACTAGCGGGGCGAACTACAATGAGCAGTTCTTC. This encodes CASSLATGLIGTSGANYNEQFF. V is TRBV7-9 and J is TRBJ2-1, with 13 bases lining up with TRBD2. Looked up from germline, CDR1 is SEHNR and CDR2 is FQNEAQ (reference sequence). Unmatched junction bases numbered 17, after V lost 0 bases and J lost 3 bases. The CDR3 runs to 22 residues.

This clonotype was seen a handful of times. V is TRBV5-1 and J is TRBJ1-1, with D perhaps matching TRBD1 (6 bases). Per the germline V gene, CDR1 is SGHRS and CDR2 is YFSETQ. This CDR3 contains 14 residues. Trimming left V 1 base short and J 4 bases short, with 11 bases between. For the CDR3, the DNA is TGCGCCAGCAGCTTGAACAGGGACCCCACTGAAGCTTTCTTT. Its protein is CASSLNRDPTEAFF.

This clonotype showed up just a few times. This chain uses TRBV4-2 with TRBJ2-3; unclear D gene. The CDR3 covers 14 residues. The V and J ends lost 4 bases and 0 bases respectively, with 8 bases between them. Germline V CDR1 and CDR2: LGHNA, YNFKEQ. CDR3 region: CASSPPVSTDTQYF. CDR3 nucleotide sequence: TGTGCCAGCAGCCCCCCGGTTAGCACAGATACGCAGTATTTT.

This clonotype was found a few times. The chain carries TRBV25-1 and TRBJ2-7; 8 nucleotides align to TRBD1. The CDR3 extends over 14 amino acids. V lost 10 bases and J lost 2; bases outside the gene matches: 10. CDR1 and CDR2 from the germline V gene are MGHDK and SYGVNS. As DNA, the CDR3 is TGTGCCACCCGCTCGGACAGGGTCCCCTACGAGCAGTACTTC. Translation: CATRSDRVPYEQYF.